What follows are 13 T cell receptor beta chains derived from one specimen sequenced in a study of regulatory T cells in long-lasting Graves disease. Construction of the TCR beta libraries employed iRepertoire HTBI primers in conjunction with Arm-PCR of CDR3 regions. A single record per CDR3 protein comes from TCRdb applying MiXCR to the multiplex PCR reads. The sample carries about half a million distinct CDR3 sequences, 22% recorded once. Time point noted: persistent/refractory GD, antithyroid drugs over 5 years with positive TRAb. PBMC-extracted RNA yielded the TCR library. Source: peripheral blood mononuclear cells (PBMCs), taken when the disease was refractory, from a patient treated with antithyroid drugs. Source of these receptors: a female donor with Graves disease.

CDR3 amino acids: CASSIPPGGNQPQHF. In DNA, the CDR3 is TGTGCCAGTAGTATCCCCCCAGGAGGCAATCAGCCCCAGCATTTT. The genes are TRBV19 and TRBJ1-5; D remains ambiguous. CDR3 length: 15 residues. CDR1 and CDR2 from the germline V gene are LNHDA and SQIVND (reference sequence). The ends were cut back, 3 bases at V and 2 bases at J, with 11 bases in the middle.

In this sample, this clonotype turned up many times. CDR3 protein: CASSLRDRDQPQHF. As DNA, the CDR3 is TGTGCCAGCAGTTTGCGGGACAGGGATCAGCCCCAGCATTTT. This chain joins TRBV12-3 or TRBV12-4 and TRBJ1-5; 9 bases agree with TRBD1. The V segment lost 3 bases and the J segment 5 bases; nucleotides outside the gene matches: 2. The CDR3 is 14 amino acids.

The chain combines TRBV20-1 with TRBJ2-5; D may be TRBD2 (5 bases). CDR1 is DFQATT, CDR2 SNEGSKA, per germline (reference sequence). V lost 3 bases, J lost 5 bases, and 10 bases lay in between. The CDR3 sequence is 12 residues long. The DNA for the CDR3 is TGCAGTGCTAGCGGGGTCACGGAGACCCAGTACTTC. Its protein product is CSASGVTETQYF.

This clonotype turned up a few times. The J gene is TRBJ2-7, the V gene TRBV6-5, with 12 bases that match TRBD2. This CDR3 comprises 16 residues. V lost 0 bases to trimming and J lost 5 bases; unmatched junction nucleotides: 5. In germline, CDR1 is MNHEY, CDR2 SVGAGI. The CDR3: CASSYSGLAGSNEQYF. For the CDR3, the DNA is TGTGCCAGCAGTTACTCCGGACTAGCGGGAAGTAACGAGCAGTACTTC.

This clonotype was found a few times. The chain links TRBV7-2 to TRBJ1-3; 7 bases fit TRBD1. The CDR3 length is 14 residues. V lost 4 bases, J lost 3 bases, and 3 bases stayed unmatched. CDR1 and CDR2 (germline): SGHTA, FQGNSA. The CDR3 is CASSWDSGGNTIYF. The CDR3 nucleotides are TGTGCCAGCAGCTGGGACAGCGGTGGAAACACCATATATTTT.

The V call is TRBV24-1, the J call TRBJ2-2, with D tentatively TRBD1 (5 bases). The CDR3 contains 16 residues. Germline V CDR1 and CDR2: KGHDR, SFDVKD. V lost 4 bases to trimming and J lost 0 bases, with 11 bases between them. DNA for the CDR3: TGTGCCACCAGTGACCCTCGACAGCCGAACACCGGGGAGCTGTTTTTT. This encodes CATSDPRQPNTGELFF.

In its sample, this clonotype was seen many times. The chain is built from TRBV6-9 and TRBJ2-7, with TRBD2 as a possible D gene (6 bases). The CDR3 extends over 15 amino acids. Trimming took off 4 bases at V and 4 bases at J, with 17 bases between the two ends. CDR1 is MNHGY and CDR2 is SVAAGI in the germline V gene. The CDR3 here is CASSLGLGGGYEQYF. In nucleotides, the CDR3 is TGTGCCAGCAGTTTGGGATTAGGTGGGGGGTACGAGCAGTACTTC.

This clonotype was recorded at least ten times. V is TRBV7-9 and J is TRBJ1-1, with TRBD1 matching over 8 bases. CDR3 length: 14 amino acids. CDR1 SEHNR and CDR2 FQNEAQ come from the germline V gene (reference sequence). J was trimmed by 4 bases and V by 5 bases; bases with no gene match: 6. CDR3 sequence reads: CASSLGQGPTEAFF. CDR3 coding DNA: TGTGCCAGCAGCCTTGGACAGGGTCCCACTGAAGCTTTCTTT. The variable domain in full, with the rest retrieved from reference TRBV7-9 and TRBJ1-1, is DTGVSQNPRHKITKRGQNVTFRCDPISEHNRLYWYRQTLGQGPEFLTYFQNEAQLEKSRLLSDRFSAERPKGSFSTLEIQRTEQGDSAMYLCASSLGQGPTEAFFGQGTRLTVV.

The chain has TRBV9 and TRBJ1-1; TRBD1 agrees at 7 bases. The CDR3 is 13 residues long. Germline lookup yields CDR1 SGDLS and CDR2 YYNGEE. After removal of 3 bases from V and 11 bases from J, the junction contained 10 bases not matched to a gene. CDR3 in DNA: TGTGCCAGCAGCGCTACCCCCCGGGACAGTGCTTTCTTT. Its protein is CASSATPRDSAFF.

This clonotype was detected ten times or more. This chain connects TRBV6-2 or TRBV6-3 to TRBJ2-7; TRBD2 matches 11 bases. Germline values: CDR1 MNHEY, CDR2 SVGEGT. The CDR3 covers 16 residues. The junction had 6 bases not matched to a gene; V was cut back by 4 bases and J by 1 base. Written as DNA, the CDR3 is TGTGCCAGCAGTTCTGGGACTAGCGGTACTTCCTACGAGCAGTACTTC. It translates to CASSSGTSGTSYEQYF.

This clonotype has ten or more counts. This chain connects TRBV7-3 to TRBJ2-5; perhaps TRBD1 as D (6 bases). CDR1 SGHTA and CDR2 FQGTGA come from the germline V gene. Trimming pared 5 bases from V and 5 bases from J, leaving 12 bases between. The CDR3 has 13 residues. DNA of the CDR3: TGTGCCAGCAGCACCATGGGGGCGGAGACCCAGTACTTC. The encoded protein is CASSTMGAETQYF.

This clonotype was observed at least ten times. The CDR3 here is CASSRGTGGGNTIYF. In DNA form, the CDR3 reads TGTGCCAGCAGCAGAGGGACAGGGGGTGGAAACACCATATATTTT. The chain links TRBV28 to TRBJ1-3, with TRBD1 matching over 11 bases. From germline, CDR1 is MDHEN and CDR2 SYDVKM. The CDR3 extends over 15 amino acids. After removal of 6 bases from V and 3 bases from J, the junction contained 4 bases not matched to a gene.

This chain uses TRBV10-3 with TRBJ1-1, with D unclear. Trimming removed 0 bases at V and 5 bases at J, with 13 bases between. The CDR3 sequence is 15 residues long. Germline V gene data show CDR1 as ENHRY and CDR2 as SYGVKD. The CDR3 sequence is CAISESGTSQTEAFF. The CDR3 DNA reads as TGTGCCATCAGTGAGTCGGGCACCTCTCAAACTGAAGCTTTCTTT.